This T cell receptor beta chain was captured in a study of T cells in Graves' hyperthyroidism and ophthalmopathy. Stable Graves' hyperthyroidism denoted no ophthalmopathy progression over 18 months. This clonotype has a handful of counts. Antigen unknown. The investigators amplified TCR beta CDR3 regions from RNA transcripts. Primed by the HTBI set, a first-round RT-PCR was run on the TCR CDR3. Each CDR3 protein gets one entry after TCRdb re-called the multiplex PCR reads with MiXCR. This table holds under 450,000 distinct CDR3 sequences, around 16% found once. Points from the study as a whole: Model output signaled ophthalmopathy a median roughly 6.1 months ahead of onset. Appearing also in blood were most of the thyroid clonotypes expanded above 0.001.

Germline CDR1 reads SEHNR; CDR2 reads FQNEAQ (reference sequence). The CDR3 has 15 residues. Trimming shortened V by 4 bases and J by 7 bases, and 17 bases separated the two germline ends. The V call is TRBV7-9, the J call TRBJ2-1; D is unresolved. Sequenced input: blood. This receptor was obtained from a young woman with Graves' hyperthyroidism. In DNA, the CDR3 is TGTGCCAGCAGCTGGCCCGGTGGGTTAAGAAATGAGCAGTTCTTC. Its protein product is CASSWPGGLRNEQFF. The whole variable domain, filled in from reference TRBV7-9 and TRBJ2-1, reads DTGVSQNPRHKITKRGQNVTFRCDPISEHNRLYWYRQTLGQGPEFLTYFQNEAQLEKSRLLSDRFSAERPKGSFSTLEIQRTEQGDSAMYLCASSWPGGLRNEQFFGPGTRLTVL.